A single sample gave rise to the 18 T cell receptor beta chains below, sequenced in a study of blood T cells in healthy people across ages. Sample-barcoded 5' priming and a J-beta primer mix drove a second PCR of about 7 to 11 cycles. TCRdb called the 5' RACE reads again in MiXCR, with one record for every CDR3 protein. This sample has more than 1,400,000 distinct CDR3 sequences; approximately 38% occur once, and the top ten carry approximately 7.9%. Sequenced: blood. The receptor source for this set is a woman younger than 35 in good health.

The rearrangement uses TRBV5-1 and TRBJ1-1, with D possibly matching TRBD1 (6 bases). The CDR3 has 16 amino acids. Trimming shortened V by 2 bases and J by 3 bases, and 17 bases separated the two germline ends. CDR1 is SGHRS and CDR2 is YFSETQ in the germline V gene. The chain's CDR3 is CASSFQGTPLDTEAFF. For the CDR3, the DNA is TGCGCCAGCAGCTTTCAGGGGACCCCCCTGGACACTGAAGCTTTCTTT.

A few counts support this clonotype. The J gene is TRBJ2-1, the V gene TRBV6-2 or TRBV6-3, with 9 positions matching TRBD2. The CDR3 extends over 14 amino acids. Germline V CDR1 and CDR2: MNHEY, SVGEGT. V shed 6 bases, J shed 10 bases, and the junction held 10 bases outside the gene matches. CDR3 loop: CASRYLGLAGEQFF. CDR3 nucleotide sequence: TGTGCCAGCAGATACCTGGGGCTAGCGGGAGAGCAGTTCTTC.

This clonotype was detected a few times. The chain is built from TRBV7-9 and TRBJ1-2; 7 bases are shared with TRBD1. The CDR3 extends over 16 amino acids. Germline V gene data show CDR1 as SEHNR and CDR2 as FQNEAQ (reference sequence). The junction had 14 bases not matched to a gene; V was cut back by 2 bases and J by 8 bases. Here the CDR3 DNA reads TGTGCCAGCAGCTTAAGACGAGCCAGGGGGAAAGAAGGCTACACCTTC. Translation gives CASSLRRARGKEGYTF.

CDR3 in DNA: TGCAGTGCGGGGCCGCCTAGTTACAATGAGCAGTACTTC. It translates to CSAGPPSYNEQYF. The chain couples TRBV20-1 to TRBJ2-5, with a possible D match to TRBD1 (5 bases). Germline V gene data show CDR1 as DFQATT and CDR2 as SNEGSKA (reference sequence). The CDR3 spans 13 residues. V was clipped by 6 bases and J by 11 bases, with 22 bases between them.

The count of this clonotype is one. The chain employs TRBV3-1 and TRBJ1-2; no clear D gene. Germline lookup yields CDR1 LGHDT and CDR2 YNNKEL (reference sequence). The V gene lost 6 bases and the J gene lost 2 bases, with 22 bases spanning the gap. The CDR3 is 17 residues long. CDR3: CASSQDLKDLLNYGYTF. DNA of the CDR3: TGTGCCAGCAGTCAGGATTTAAAGGACCTCCTCAACTATGGCTACACCTTC.

The J gene is TRBJ1-2, the V gene TRBV6-1; D is perhaps TRBD1 (5 bases). CDR3 size: 15 residues. Germline V gene sequence: CDR1 MNHNS, CDR2 SASEGT. Trimming stripped 6 bases from V and 4 bases from J, with 18 bases between. CDR3 loop: CASRTGTDSFYGYTF. CDR3 bases: TGTGCCAGCAGGACGGGGACCGACTCTTTCTATGGCTACACCTTC.

The rearrangement joins TRBV20-1 to TRBJ1-1, with a weak D call TRBD1 (6 bases). The CDR3 spans 13 residues. From germline, CDR1 is DFQATT and CDR2 SNEGSKA (reference sequence). V was clipped by 0 bases and J by 5 bases, with 10 bases between them. The CDR3 loop is CSARERGKTEAFF. For the CDR3, the DNA is TGCAGTGCTAGAGAAAGGGGGAAGACTGAAGCTTTCTTT.

In its sample, this clonotype was seen a few times. This chain uses TRBV2 with TRBJ1-5; D might be TRBD1 (6 bases). The CDR3 is 16 amino acids. The V end lost 2 bases, the J end lost 5 bases, and 16 bases lay between the germline ends. In germline, CDR1 is SNHLY, CDR2 FYNNEI. CDR3 nucleotides: TGTGCCAGCAGTGAAAATATGAAGGGGGGTGATCAGCCCCAGCATTTT. Its protein is CASSENMKGGDQPQHF.

V is TRBV3-1 and J is TRBJ2-3; D not certain. Germline V gives CDR1 LGHDT, CDR2 YNNKEL (reference sequence). V was cut by 1 base and J by 2 bases, with 7 bases left in between. The CDR3 is made up of 14 amino acids. CDR3: CASSQAVHTDTQYF. The DNA for the CDR3 is TGTGCCAGCAGCCAAGCTGTACACACAGATACGCAGTATTTT.

The CDR3 protein is CASSDGQELLYGYTF. The CDR3 DNA is TGTGCCAGCAGTGACGGACAGGAGCTTCTCTATGGCTACACCTTC. V usage is TRBV7-9 and J usage is TRBJ1-2; 7 nucleotides match TRBD1. Per the germline V gene, CDR1 is SEHNR and CDR2 is FQNEAQ (reference sequence). This CDR3 region has 15 residues. The V segment lost 6 bases and the J segment 4 bases; nucleotides outside the gene matches: 11.

The chain is built from TRBV29-1 and TRBJ1-2; 12 positions match TRBD1. The CDR3 has 16 amino acids. Germline CDR1 reads SQVTM; CDR2 reads ANQGSEA. V shed 6 bases and J 4 bases; nucleotides not matched to a gene: 12. CDR3 in amino acids: CSVVRDRGREGYGYTF. The CDR3, as DNA: TGCAGCGTCGTCCGGGACAGGGGGCGCGAGGGCTATGGCTACACCTTC.

The chain recombines TRBV20-1 with TRBJ2-3; TRBD1 is a possible D gene (5 bases). This CDR3 region has 16 residues. Trimming removed 0 bases at V and 5 bases at J, with 18 bases between. The germline gives CDR1 DFQATT, CDR2 SNEGSKA (reference sequence). In DNA, the CDR3 is TGCAGTGCTAGAGATTACCAGGGCAAAGTTAGAGATACGCAGTATTTT. Residues: CSARDYQGKVRDTQYF.

This chain's CDR3 is CSARDPSQRTFYNEQFF. The CDR3 DNA sequence: TGCAGTGCTAGAGATCCGTCACAGCGTACCTTCTACAATGAGCAGTTCTTC. This rearrangement joins TRBV20-1 to TRBJ2-1; D not resolved. The CDR3 length is 17 residues. Trimming stripped 0 bases from V and 3 bases from J, with 18 bases between. CDR1 DFQATT and CDR2 SNEGSKA come from the germline V gene (reference sequence).

This clonotype appeared a few times. The rearrangement uses TRBV6-6 and TRBJ1-5; D is undetermined. CDR1 and CDR2 from the germline V gene are MNHNY and SVGAGI (reference sequence). This CDR3 is built from 17 residues. Trimming left V 6 bases short and J 0 bases short, with 18 bases between. This CDR3 is CASSVADRIDSNQPQHF. CDR3 sequence (DNA): TGTGCCAGCAGCGTTGCAGACCGGATAGATAGCAATCAGCCCCAGCATTTT.

This chain's CDR3 is CASSDLQGLYEQYF. The CDR3 DNA follows: TGCGCCAGCAGTGACCTACAGGGGCTTTACGAGCAGTACTTC. The gene calls are TRBV10-2 and TRBJ2-7, with 7 bases matching TRBD1. Germline values: CDR1 WSHSY, CDR2 SAAADI. The CDR3 has 14 amino acids. With V trimmed by 3 bases and J by 4 bases, 6 bases remained unmatched.

V and J are TRBV6-2 or TRBV6-3 and TRBJ1-5; unclear D gene. The CDR3 totals 17 residues. Trimming pared 7 bases from V and 2 bases from J, leaving 21 bases between. Germline loops: CDR1 MNHEY, CDR2 SVGEGT. CDR3 DNA: TGTGCCAGCACTCCTGAGGCAGGCCGGAAGGGCAATCAGCCCCAGCATTTT. Translating gives CASTPEAGRKGNQPQHF.

This clonotype was detected only a few times. V is TRBV2 and J is TRBJ2-5, with 11 bases identical to TRBD2. Trimming at V came to 8 bases and at J to 6 bases, leaving 8 bases not matched to a gene. The CDR3 covers 14 residues. Germline CDR1 reads SNHLY; CDR2 reads FYNNEI. The CDR3 loop is CASGETSGGKTQYF. In DNA, the CDR3 is TGTGCCAGCGGGGAAACTAGCGGGGGCAAGACCCAGTACTTC. Looking up the rest from reference TRBV2 and TRBJ2-5 gives the full variable domain: EPEVTQTPSHQVTQMGQEVILRCVPISNHLYFYWYRQILGQKVEFLVSFYNNEISEKSEIFDDQFSVERPDGSNFTLKIRSTKLEDSAMYFCASGETSGGKTQYFGPGTRLLVL.

V gene TRBV9 combines with J gene TRBJ2-7; D possibly matches TRBD1 or TRBD2 (5 bases each). Trimming pared 6 bases from V and 0 bases from J, leaving 13 bases between. Germline CDR1 and CDR2: SGDLS and YYNGEE. The CDR3 is made up of 14 amino acids. The CDR3 DNA reads TGTGCCAGCACCGTTGACAGCGGCTCCTACGAGCAGTACTTC. Its translation is CASTVDSGSYEQYF.